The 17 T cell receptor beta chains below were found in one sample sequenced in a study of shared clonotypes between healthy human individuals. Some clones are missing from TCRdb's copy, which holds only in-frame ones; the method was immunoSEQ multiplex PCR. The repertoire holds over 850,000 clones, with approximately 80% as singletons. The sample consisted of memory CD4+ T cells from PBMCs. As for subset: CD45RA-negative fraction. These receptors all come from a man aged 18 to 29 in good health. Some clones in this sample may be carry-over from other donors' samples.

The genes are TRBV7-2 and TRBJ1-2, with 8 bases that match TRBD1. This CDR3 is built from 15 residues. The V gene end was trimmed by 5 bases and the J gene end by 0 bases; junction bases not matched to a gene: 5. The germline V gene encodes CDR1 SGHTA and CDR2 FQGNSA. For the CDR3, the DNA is TGTGCCAGCAGCATCCGGACAGGGCCTAACTATGGCTACACCTTC. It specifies CASSIRTGPNYGYTF.

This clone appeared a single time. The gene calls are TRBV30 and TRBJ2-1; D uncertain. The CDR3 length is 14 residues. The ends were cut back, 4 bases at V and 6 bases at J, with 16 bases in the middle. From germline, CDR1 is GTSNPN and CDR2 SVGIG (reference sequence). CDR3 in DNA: TGTGCCTGGACCAGTTGGCAGGTGCGCAATGAGCAGTTCTTC. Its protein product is CAWTSWQVRNEQFF.

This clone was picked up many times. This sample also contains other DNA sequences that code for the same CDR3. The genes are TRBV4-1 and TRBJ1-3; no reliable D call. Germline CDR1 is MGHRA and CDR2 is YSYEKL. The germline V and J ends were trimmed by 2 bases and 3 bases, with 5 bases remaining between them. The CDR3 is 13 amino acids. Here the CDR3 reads CASSQQNGNTIYF. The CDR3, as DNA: TGCGCCAGCAGCCAACAGAATGGAAACACCATATATTTT.

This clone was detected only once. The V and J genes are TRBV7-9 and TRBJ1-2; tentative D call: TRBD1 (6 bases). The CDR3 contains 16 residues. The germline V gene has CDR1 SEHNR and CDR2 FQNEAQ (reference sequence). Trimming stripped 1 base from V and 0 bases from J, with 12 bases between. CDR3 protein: CASSLVQGPANYGYTF. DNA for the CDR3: TGTGCCAGCAGCTTAGTACAGGGCCCGGCTAACTATGGCTACACCTTC.

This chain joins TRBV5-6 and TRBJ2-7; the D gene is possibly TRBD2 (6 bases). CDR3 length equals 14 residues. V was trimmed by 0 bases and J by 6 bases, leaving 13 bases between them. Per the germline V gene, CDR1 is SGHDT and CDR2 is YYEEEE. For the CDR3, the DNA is TGTGCCAGCAGCTTGGTGGGAGGCCTAGGCGAGCAGTACTTC. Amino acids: CASSLVGGLGEQYF.

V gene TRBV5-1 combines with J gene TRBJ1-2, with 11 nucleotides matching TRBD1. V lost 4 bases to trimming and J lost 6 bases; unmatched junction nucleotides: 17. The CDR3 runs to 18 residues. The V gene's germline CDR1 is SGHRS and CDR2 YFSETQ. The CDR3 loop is CASSKQGQGDGLGNGYTF. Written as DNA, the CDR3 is TGCGCCAGCAGCAAACAGGGACAGGGGGACGGGTTAGGAAATGGCTACACCTTC.

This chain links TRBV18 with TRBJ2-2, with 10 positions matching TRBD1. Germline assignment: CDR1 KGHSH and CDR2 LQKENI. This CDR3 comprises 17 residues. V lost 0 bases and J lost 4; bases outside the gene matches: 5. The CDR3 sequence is CASSPPRQGASTGELFF. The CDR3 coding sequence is TGTGCCAGCTCACCACCGAGACAGGGGGCGAGCACCGGGGAGCTGTTTTTT.

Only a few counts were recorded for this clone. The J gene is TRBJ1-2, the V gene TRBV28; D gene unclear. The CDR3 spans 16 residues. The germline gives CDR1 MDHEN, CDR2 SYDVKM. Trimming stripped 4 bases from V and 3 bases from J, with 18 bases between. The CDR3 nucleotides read TGTGCCAGCAGTTCCACCAGTTGGAGGTGGGACTATGGCTACACCTTC. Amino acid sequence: CASSSTSWRWDYGYTF.

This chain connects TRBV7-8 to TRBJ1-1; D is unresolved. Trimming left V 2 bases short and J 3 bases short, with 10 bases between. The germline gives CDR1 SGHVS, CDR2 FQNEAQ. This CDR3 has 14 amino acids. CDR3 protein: CASSLYHGDTEAFF. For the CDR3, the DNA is TGTGCCAGCAGCTTATATCATGGGGACACTGAAGCTTTCTTT.

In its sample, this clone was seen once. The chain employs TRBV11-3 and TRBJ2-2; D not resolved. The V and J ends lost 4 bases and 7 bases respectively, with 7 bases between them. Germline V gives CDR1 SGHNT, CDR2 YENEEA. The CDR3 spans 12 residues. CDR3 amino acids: CASSSRDGELFF. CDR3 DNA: TGTGCCAGCAGCTCCCGTGACGGGGAGCTGTTTTTT.

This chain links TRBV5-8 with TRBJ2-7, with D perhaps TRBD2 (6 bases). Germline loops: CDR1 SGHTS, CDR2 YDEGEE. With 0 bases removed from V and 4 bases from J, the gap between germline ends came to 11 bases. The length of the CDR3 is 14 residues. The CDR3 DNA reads TGTGCCAGCAGCTTGGACGGGAGTGGGTACGAGCAGTACTTC. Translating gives CASSLDGSGYEQYF.

CDR3 region: CAWSTSGANTGELFF. The CDR3 nucleotides read TGTGCCTGGAGTACTAGCGGGGCGAACACCGGGGAGCTGTTTTTT. This chain connects TRBV30 to TRBJ2-2; 10 bases are shared with TRBD2. V lost 2 bases, J lost 0 bases, and 0 bases stayed unmatched. This CDR3 is 15 amino acids long. CDR1 and CDR2 (germline): GTSNPN, SVGIG (reference sequence).

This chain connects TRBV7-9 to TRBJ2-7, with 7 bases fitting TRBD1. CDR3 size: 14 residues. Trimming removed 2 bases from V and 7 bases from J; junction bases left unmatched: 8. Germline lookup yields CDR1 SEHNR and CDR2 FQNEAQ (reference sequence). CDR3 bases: TGTGCCAGCAGCTTACGGGCAGGGGGAGAAGAGCAGTACTTC. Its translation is CASSLRAGGEEQYF.

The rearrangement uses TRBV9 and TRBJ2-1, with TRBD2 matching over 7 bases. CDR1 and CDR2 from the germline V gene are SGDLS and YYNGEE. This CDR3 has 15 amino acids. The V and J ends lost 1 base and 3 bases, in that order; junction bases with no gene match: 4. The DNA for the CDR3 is TGTGCCAGCAGCGTATTCGGCGGGAGCTACAATGAGCAGTTCTTC. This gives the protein CASSVFGGSYNEQFF.

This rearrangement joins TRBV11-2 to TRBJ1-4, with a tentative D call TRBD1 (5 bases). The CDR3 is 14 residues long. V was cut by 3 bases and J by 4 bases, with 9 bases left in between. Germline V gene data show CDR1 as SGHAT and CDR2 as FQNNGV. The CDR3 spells CASSFSGLNEKLFF. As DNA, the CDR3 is TGTGCCAGCAGCTTTTCGGGGCTTAATGAAAAACTGTTTTTT.

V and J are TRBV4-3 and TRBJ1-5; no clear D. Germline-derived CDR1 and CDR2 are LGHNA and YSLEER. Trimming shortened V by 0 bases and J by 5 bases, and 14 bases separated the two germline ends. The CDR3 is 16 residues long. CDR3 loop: CASSQDRVRDDQPQHF. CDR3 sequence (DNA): TGCGCCAGCAGCCAAGATCGGGTGAGGGATGATCAGCCCCAGCATTTT.

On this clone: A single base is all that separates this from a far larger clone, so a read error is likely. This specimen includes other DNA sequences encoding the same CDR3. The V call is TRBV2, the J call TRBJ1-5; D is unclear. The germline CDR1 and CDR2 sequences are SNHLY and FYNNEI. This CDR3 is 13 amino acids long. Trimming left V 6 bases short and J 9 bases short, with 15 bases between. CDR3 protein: CASSPAPRTPQHF. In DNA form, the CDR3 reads TGTGCCAGCAGCCCCGCCCCTCGCACGCCCCAGCATTTT.